This note documents a single T cell receptor beta chain sequence. Its antigen remains unknown. Germline values: CDR1 DFQATT, CDR2 SNEGSKA (reference sequence). Trimming at V came to 0 bases and at J to 2 bases, leaving 9 bases not matched to a gene. The CDR3 is made up of 16 amino acids. Researchers reported that TCR beta cDNA libraries carried unique molecular identifiers. TCRdb reprocessed the PCR reads via MiXCR and lists one record per CDR3 protein. The sample shows 800,000 to 950,000 distinct CDR3 sequences, approximately 53% of them seen only once. The data stem from a study of post-analysis software for immune sequencing data. Study-wide findings and caveats: F measure showed strong co-clustering of same-batch samples. There were five TRBV segments more frequent in patients than controls, and TRBV5-6, TRBV5-1 and TRBV20-1 were among them.

Sequenced: blood. The rearrangement links TRBV20-1 to TRBJ1-1; TRBD1 aligns across 7 bases. This clonotype originated in a girl between 5 and 17 years old with multiple sclerosis. CDR3 sequence: CSARDPKTGTNTEAFF. The CDR3 DNA reads as TGCAGTGCTAGAGATCCTAAGACAGGGACCAACACTGAAGCTTTCTTT.